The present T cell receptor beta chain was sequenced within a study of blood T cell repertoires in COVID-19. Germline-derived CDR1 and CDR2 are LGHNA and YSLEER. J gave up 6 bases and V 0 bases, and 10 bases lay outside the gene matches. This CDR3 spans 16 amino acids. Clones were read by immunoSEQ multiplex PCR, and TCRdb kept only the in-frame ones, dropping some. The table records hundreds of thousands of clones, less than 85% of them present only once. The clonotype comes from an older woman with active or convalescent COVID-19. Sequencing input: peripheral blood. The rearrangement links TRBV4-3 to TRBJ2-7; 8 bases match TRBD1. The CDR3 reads CASSQEARRTGTEQYF. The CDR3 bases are TGCGCCAGCAGCCAAGAGGCCCGGAGGACAGGGACCGAGCAGTACTTC.